This entry is about one TCR beta chain. Antigen specificity is unknown. An end of the junction differs from the germline gene, which may be a read error. Germline V gene lookup returns CDR1 SGHAT and CDR2 FQDESV (reference sequence). CDR3 length: 14 residues. The data are from a study of blood T cells in healthy people across ages. Findings and caveats of the study: While age rose, TCR beta diversity per million T cells dropped in a roughly linear way.

Caucasian, healthy and from Russia, the donors were aged between about 6 and 90. Collection of roughly 9.8 milliliters of peripheral blood was performed for each donor. A J-beta primer mix and a sample-barcoded 5' primer were used in a second PCR of about 7 to 12 cycles. A single record per CDR3 protein comes from TCRdb applying MiXCR to the 5' RACE reads. The table shows about a million distinct CDR3 sequences, with 30% to 40% occurring only once. The sequencing input was blood. This TCR was sampled from a man between 18 and 35 years old in good health. The chain uses TRBV11-1 and TRBJ2-2; TRBD1 matches 8 bases. CDR3 in amino acids: CASSQGQVIGELLF. CDR3 nucleotides: TGTGCCAGCAGTCAGGGACAGGTAATCGGGGAGCTGTTATTT.